This is a list of T cell receptor beta chains from one sample in a study of blood T cells in healthy people across ages. TCRdb re-analysed the 5' RACE reads in MiXCR, keeping a single row per CDR3 protein. The sample contains 910,000 or so distinct CDR3 sequences, roughly 51% of which appear only once. The material sequenced was blood. The receptors stem from a woman aged 55-75 years in good health. CDR3s include the opening cysteine and the closing phenylalanine or tryptophan. A D gene is named only where the DNA matches it firmly. The size of a clone is reported for some rows only, either as once, few or many, or as a class for expanded clones.

j_call d_call cdr3_length clone_size v_call cdr3_nt cdr3_aa
TRBJ2-3 . 15 . TRBV10-1 TGCGCCAGCAGTGAGTCGCTCTCCTCCACAGATACGCAGTATTTT CASSESLSSTDTQYF
TRBJ2-7 . 15 . TRBV7-6 TGTGCCAGCAGCTTAGGTTATGGGCCTAACTACGAGCAGTACTTC CASSLGYGPNYEQYF
TRBJ2-1 TRBD2 17 . TRBV3-1 TGTGCCAGCAGCCAAGGCCATCCAGGGACTAGCGGCCATGAGCAGTTCTTC CASSQGHPGTSGHEQFF
TRBJ2-1 . 11 . TRBV4-1 TGCGCCAGCAGCCACGGGCGGGATAGGTTCTTC CASSHGRDRFF
TRBJ1-4 TRBD1 15 . TRBV7-2 TGTGCCAGCAGCTCCAACGACAGGGGGAGGGAAAAACTGTTTTTT CASSSNDRGREKLFF
TRBJ2-7 TRBD2 18 few TRBV13 TGTGCCAGCAGCTTAGCCCCTCCCTTTAGCGGGAGCGCCTACGAGCAGTACTTC CASSLAPPFSGSAYEQYF
TRBJ2-3 TRBD2 15 . TRBV7-9 TGTGCCAGCAATCCAGCGGGAGGGAACACAGATACGCAGTATTTT CASNPAGGNTDTQYF
TRBJ2-3 . 15 few TRBV12-3/TRBV12-4 TGTGCCAGCACCCGGTGGCTAGCAAGCACAGATACGCAGTATTTT CASTRWLASTDTQYF
TRBJ2-3 . 16 . TRBV3-1 TGTGCCAGCAGCCAAGATCTGGGGGGTGGCACAGATACGCAGTATTTT CASSQDLGGGTDTQYF
TRBJ1-1 . 12 . TRBV28 TGTGCCAGCAGTCTTAACAGGGACGAAGCTTTCTTT CASSLNRDEAFF
TRBJ2-3 . 17 few TRBV9 TGTGCCAGCAGCGTAGACGACCGCACAGTCTCGCTAGATACGCAGTATTTT CASSVDDRTVSLDTQYF
TRBJ2-7 TRBD2 15 few TRBV7-2 TGTGCCAGCAGCTTGCTACTAGCGGGAGATCCCGAGCAGTACTTC CASSLLLAGDPEQYF
TRBJ2-2 . 14 . TRBV12-3/TRBV12-4 TGTGCCAGCAGAGAGGGTTTTAACACCGGGGAGCTGTTTTTT CASREGFNTGELFF
TRBJ2-7 . 15 . TRBV7-8 TGTGCCAGCAGCCTAGATGGCTTGGGTCGGGACGAGCAGTACTTC CASSLDGLGRDEQYF
TRBJ2-5 TRBD2 16 . TRBV4-1 TGCGCCAGCAGCCATTCCGGGACTAGCGGGACTCGGACCCAGTACTTC CASSHSGTSGTRTQYF
TRBJ2-1 TRBD1 15 . TRBV6-6 TGTGCCAGCAGTGCACCGGGACAGGATAACAATGAGCAGTTCTTC CASSAPGQDNNEQFF
TRBJ1-1 . 13 . TRBV30 TGTGCCTGGAGTCCCCGTGGGAGACTTGAAGCTTTCTTT CAWSPRGRLEAFF
TRBJ2-3 TRBD2 17 few TRBV7-9 TGTGCCAGCAGCCTACCCCGACTAGCGGGAGGTGGCGATACGCAGTATTTT CASSLPRLAGGGDTQYF
TRBJ2-5 TRBD2 17 few TRBV29-1 TGCAGCGCCCAGGGAATGGTAGCGGGAGTAGAGTACAATGAGCAGTACTTC CSAQGMVAGVEYNEQYF
TRBJ2-1 . 13 . TRBV20-1 TGCAGTGCTCAGGAGACCCGCTACAATGAGCAGTTCTTC CSAQETRYNEQFF
TRBJ2-3 TRBD2 16 few TRBV28 TGTGCCAGCAGTTTCCTAGCGGGAACCACTCTAGATACGCAGTATTTT CASSFLAGTTLDTQYF
TRBJ2-4 . 16 . TRBV27 TGTGCCAGCAGTTCCAGGACCTTCCTAGCCAAAAACATTCAGTACTTC CASSSRTFLAKNIQYF
TRBJ2-7 . 14 once TRBV7-9 TGTGCCAGCAGCTCGAAACTCAGGGCTACTGAGCAGTACTTC CASSSKLRATEQYF
TRBJ2-7 . 16 . TRBV4-1 TGCGCCAGCAGCCAAACTCCCGCCTCGGGATTCTACGAGCAGTACTTC CASSQTPASGFYEQYF
TRBJ2-7 TRBD1 13 many TRBV29-1 TGCAGCGGTGGACAGGGGACCGGAGGTGAGCAGTACTTC CSGGQGTGGEQYF
TRBJ1-4 TRBD1 14 . TRBV12-3/TRBV12-4 TGTGCCAGCAGTTTACGACAGGGGGATGAAAAACTGTTTTTT CASSLRQGDEKLFF
TRBJ2-1 TRBD2 15 once TRBV30 TGTGCCTGGAGTCAAATAGCGGGAGTTCGGAATGAGCAGTTCTTC CAWSQIAGVRNEQFF
TRBJ1-1 . 13 . TRBV12-3/TRBV12-4 TGTGCCAGCAGTCGCGACGGTTACACTGAAGCTTTCTTT CASSRDGYTEAFF
TRBJ2-7 . 15 . TRBV13 TGTGCCAGCAGCTTAGAGTTCAGACACACCTACGAGCAGTACTTC CASSLEFRHTYEQYF
TRBJ1-2 . 12 . TRBV15 TGTGCCACCAGCAGGAATAACTATGGCTACACCTTC CATSRNNYGYTF
TRBJ2-7 TRBD2 14 . TRBV2 TGTGCCAGCAGTGAACTAGCGGGACAATACGAGCAGTACTTC CASSELAGQYEQYF
TRBJ2-1 . 14 . TRBV27 TGTGCCAGCAGTTTATCCTCGACACTCTATGAGCAGTTCTTC CASSLSSTLYEQFF
TRBJ2-3 . 17 . TRBV7-8 TGTGCCAGCAGCTTAGGTGTACTAGTGGGCGGCACAGATACGCAGTATTTT CASSLGVLVGGTDTQYF
TRBJ2-7 . 15 . TRBV27 TGTGCCAGCAGCCAGCCGGTCCGGCCGACCCACGAGCAGTACTTC CASSQPVRPTHEQYF
TRBJ1-5 TRBD1 15 . TRBV5-6 TGTGCCAGCAGTACCGCCGGGACAGGACGGCAGCCCCAGCATTTT CASSTAGTGRQPQHF
TRBJ1-1 . 13 . TRBV29-1 TGTAGCGGACGTGGATTTGGCAGCACTGAAGCTTTCTTT CSGRGFGSTEAFF
TRBJ2-7 . 16 few TRBV20-1 TGCAGTGCTAGACCAAGTGCTGAAAAAAGCTCCTACGAGCAGTACTTC CSARPSAEKSSYEQYF
TRBJ2-7 TRBD2 14 . TRBV6-5 TGTGCCAGCAGTTCTGGGACTAGCGGGTCTCACCAGTACTTC CASSSGTSGSHQYF
TRBJ1-5 . 15 . TRBV2 TGTGCCAGCAGTGGGATAGGGCAGATCAATCAGCCCCAGCATTTT CASSGIGQINQPQHF
TRBJ1-1 TRBD1 14 . TRBV14 TGTGCCAGCAGCTTCGCAGGGGGAGGGACTGAAGCTTTCTTT CASSFAGGGTEAFF
TRBJ2-5 TRBD1 18 few TRBV6-5 TGTGCCAGCAGTTCCCCTCGGACAGGGCGAGGCGTAGGAGAGACCCAGTACTTC CASSSPRTGRGVGETQYF
TRBJ2-7 . 16 . TRBV12-3/TRBV12-4 TGTGCCAGCAGTCACCGACCTGGGGGACCGCAGGGCGAGCAGTACTTC CASSHRPGGPQGEQYF
TRBJ1-5 . 14 . TRBV5-5 TGTGCCAGCAGCACGCTTACGTCGGGTCAGCCCCAGCATTTT CASSTLTSGQPQHF
TRBJ2-3 TRBD2 14 few TRBV29-1 TGCAGCGTTGACCGAGCGGGAGGTACAGATACGCAGTATTTT CSVDRAGGTDTQYF
TRBJ2-3 . 17 . TRBV6-2/TRBV6-3 TGTGCCAGCAGTTATTCTTCCTTGACTAGGAGGGGAGGTACGCAGTATTTT CASSYSSLTRRGGTQYF
TRBJ2-5 TRBD2 15 . TRBV20-1 TGCAGTGCTAGGGCGGGGACTACTAACCAAGAGACCCAGTACTTC CSARAGTTNQETQYF
TRBJ2-1 TRBD2 17 few TRBV10-3 TGTGCCATCAGTGAGTCTGTGGGGACTAGCGTCTACAATGAGCAGTTCTTC CAISESVGTSVYNEQFF
TRBJ2-7 TRBD2 16 . TRBV11-2 TGTGCCAGCAGCGAGGGACTAGCGGGGTCCTCCTACGAGCAGTACTTC CASSEGLAGSSYEQYF
TRBJ1-5 TRBD1 16 few TRBV4-1 TGCGCCAGCAGCCAAGTCGTGACAGGGGATAACCTGCCCCAGCATTTT CASSQVVTGDNLPQHF
TRBJ2-1 . 11 . TRBV29-1 TGCAGCGTTGAAGGGGGCGGGGAGCAGTTCTTC CSVEGGGEQFF
TRBJ2-7 TRBD2 14 . TRBV5-4 TGTGCCAGCAGTTTGGTAGCGGGAGGAGGTGAGCAGTACTTC CASSLVAGGGEQYF
TRBJ2-2 . 11 . TRBV18 TGTGCCAGCCGAGACCTCGGGGAGCTGTTTTTT CASRDLGELFF
TRBJ2-1 TRBD2 16 . TRBV9 TGTGCCAGCAGCGTAGAGCCAGCGGGAGGGTACAATGAGCAGTTCTTC CASSVEPAGGYNEQFF